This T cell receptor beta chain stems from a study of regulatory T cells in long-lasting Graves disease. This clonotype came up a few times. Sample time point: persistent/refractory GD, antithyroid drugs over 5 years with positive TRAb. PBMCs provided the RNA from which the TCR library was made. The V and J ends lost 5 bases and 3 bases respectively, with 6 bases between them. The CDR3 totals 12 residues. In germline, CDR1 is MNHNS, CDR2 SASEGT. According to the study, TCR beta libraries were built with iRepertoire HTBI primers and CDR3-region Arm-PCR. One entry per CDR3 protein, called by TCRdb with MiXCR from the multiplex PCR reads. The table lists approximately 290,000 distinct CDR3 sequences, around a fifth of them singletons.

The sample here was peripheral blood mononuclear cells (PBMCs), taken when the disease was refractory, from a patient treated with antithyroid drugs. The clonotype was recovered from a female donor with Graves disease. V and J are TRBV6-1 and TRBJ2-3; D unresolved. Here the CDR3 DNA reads TGTGCCAGCAGTCTAGAAACAGATACGCAGTATTTT. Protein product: CASSLETDTQYF.